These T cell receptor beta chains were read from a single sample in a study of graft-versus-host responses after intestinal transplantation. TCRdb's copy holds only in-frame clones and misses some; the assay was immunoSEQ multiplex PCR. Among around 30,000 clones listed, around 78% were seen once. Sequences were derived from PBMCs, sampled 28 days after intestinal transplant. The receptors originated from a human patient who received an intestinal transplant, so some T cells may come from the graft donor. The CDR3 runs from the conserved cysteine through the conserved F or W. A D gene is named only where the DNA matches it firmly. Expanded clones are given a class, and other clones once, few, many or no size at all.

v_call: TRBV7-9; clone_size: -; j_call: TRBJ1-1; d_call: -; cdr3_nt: TGTGCCAGCAGCTTAGCCCCGACAGGAAACACTGAAGCTTTCTTT; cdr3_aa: CASSLAPTGNTEAFF
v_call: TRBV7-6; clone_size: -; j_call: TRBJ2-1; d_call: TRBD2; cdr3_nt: TGTGCCAGCAGCTTAGAAGCGGGAGGTTACAATGAGCAGTTCTTC; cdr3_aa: CASSLEAGGYNEQFF
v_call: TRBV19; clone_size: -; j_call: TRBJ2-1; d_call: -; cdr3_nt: TGTGCCAGTAGTATAGTAAACAAGGCGAGCAATGAGCAGTTCTTC; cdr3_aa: CASSIVNKASNEQFF
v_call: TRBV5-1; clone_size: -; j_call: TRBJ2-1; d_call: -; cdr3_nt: TGCGCCAGCAGCTTGGAGGAAGCACTAGCCTGGGATGAGCAGTTCTTC; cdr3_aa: CASSLEEALAWDEQFF
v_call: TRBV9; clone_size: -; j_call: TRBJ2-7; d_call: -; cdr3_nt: TGTGCCAGCAGCGCCGGACAGTCCTACGAGCAGTACTTC; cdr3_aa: CASSAGQSYEQYF
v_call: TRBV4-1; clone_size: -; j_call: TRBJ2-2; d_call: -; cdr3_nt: TGCGCCAGCAGCCAAGAAAGGCTCCGGACAGAGAACACCGGGGAGCTGTTTTTT; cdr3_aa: CASSQERLRTENTGELFF
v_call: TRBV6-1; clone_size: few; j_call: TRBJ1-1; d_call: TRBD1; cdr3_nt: TGTGCCAGCAGTAAACCCGGACAGGAGAACACTGAAGCTTTCTTT; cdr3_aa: CASSKPGQENTEAFF
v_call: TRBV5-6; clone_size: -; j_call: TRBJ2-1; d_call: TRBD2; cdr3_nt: TGTGCCAGCAGCTTGACTAGCGATGCCTACAATGAGCAGTTCTTC; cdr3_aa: CASSLTSDAYNEQFF
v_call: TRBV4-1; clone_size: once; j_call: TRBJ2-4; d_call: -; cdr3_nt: TGCGCCAGCAGCCTAGAGGGGCAGGGGGCCAAAAACATTCAGTACTTC; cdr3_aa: CASSLEGQGAKNIQYF
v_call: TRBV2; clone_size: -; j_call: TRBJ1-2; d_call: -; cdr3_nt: TGTGCCAGCACCGCGGGGTTCAACTATGGCTACACCTTC; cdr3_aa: CASTAGFNYGYTF
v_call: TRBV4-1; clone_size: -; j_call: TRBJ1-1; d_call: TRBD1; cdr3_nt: TGCGCCAGCAGCCAAGAGCCGGGACAGTGGATTCCTGAAGCTTTCTTT; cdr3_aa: CASSQEPGQWIPEAFF
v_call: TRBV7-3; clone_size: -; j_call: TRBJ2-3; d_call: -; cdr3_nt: TGTGCCAGCAGCTTAACTCGGGCAGATACGCAGTATTTT; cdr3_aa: CASSLTRADTQYF
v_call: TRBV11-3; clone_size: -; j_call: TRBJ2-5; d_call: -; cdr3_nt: TGTGCCAGCAGCCTGAACGAAGAGACCCAGTACTTC; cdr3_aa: CASSLNEETQYF
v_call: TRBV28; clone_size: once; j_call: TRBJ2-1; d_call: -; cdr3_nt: TGTGCCAGCGCCCCCCTCGCCTCCAGGGGTGAGCAGTTCTTC; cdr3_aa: CASAPLASRGEQFF
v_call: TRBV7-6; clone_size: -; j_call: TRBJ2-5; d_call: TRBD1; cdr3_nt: TGTGCCAGCAGCTTAGAGTCAGGGGGCGGTGAGACCCAGTACTTC; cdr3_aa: CASSLESGGGETQYF